This T cell receptor beta chain was found in a study of T cells in Graves' hyperthyroidism and ophthalmopathy. There are many counts of this clonotype. The trim removed 10 bases at V and 5 bases at J, leaving 10 bases unmatched. Per the germline V gene, CDR1 is ENHRY and CDR2 is SYGVKD. The CDR3 has 13 amino acids. Amplification targeted TCR beta CDR3 regions from RNA transcripts. With the HTBI primer set, the TCR CDR3 went through a first round of RT-PCR. TCRdb ran MiXCR on the multiplex PCR reads and lists one entry per CDR3 protein. The sample shows approximately 590,000 distinct CDR3 sequences, around 46% of them seen only once. A lack of ophthalmopathy progression within 18 months defined stable Graves' hyperthyroidism. Orbital computed tomography and thyroid ultrasound, together with serum TRAb and thyroxine and clinical symptoms, were used for diagnoses.

The chain is built from TRBV10-3 and TRBJ2-7; 8 nucleotides line up with TRBD1. The receptor's source is a woman younger than 35 with Graves' hyperthyroidism. The sample taken for sequencing was peripheral blood or thyroid tissue (not recorded which). The CDR3 nucleotides are TGTGCCACCCGCGGACAGGGTAAGAACGAGCAGTACTTC. It translates to CATRGQGKNEQYF.